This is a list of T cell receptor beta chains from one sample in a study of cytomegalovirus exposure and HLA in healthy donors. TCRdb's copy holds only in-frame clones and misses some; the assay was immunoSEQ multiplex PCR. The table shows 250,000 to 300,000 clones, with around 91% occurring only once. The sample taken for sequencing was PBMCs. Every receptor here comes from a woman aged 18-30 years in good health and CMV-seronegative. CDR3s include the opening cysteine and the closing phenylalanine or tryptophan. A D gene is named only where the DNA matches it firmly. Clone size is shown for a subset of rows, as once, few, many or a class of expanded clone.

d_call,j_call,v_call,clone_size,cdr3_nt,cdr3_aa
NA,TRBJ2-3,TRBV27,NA,TGTGCCAGCAGCTTACCGGGACACCGAGATACGCAGTATTTT,CASSLPGHRDTQYF
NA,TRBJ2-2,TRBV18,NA,TGTGCCAGCTCACCACGGGGGGACACCGGGGAGCTGTTTTTT,CASSPRGDTGELFF
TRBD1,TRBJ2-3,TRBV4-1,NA,TGCGCCAGCAAGTTGGGACCGGTGACCTGGACAGGGGGCAAGGCAGATACGCAGTATTTT,CASKLGPVTWTGGKADTQYF
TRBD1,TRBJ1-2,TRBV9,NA,TGTGCCAGCAGCGGGACAGGGTTCAACTATGGCTACACCTTC,CASSGTGFNYGYTF
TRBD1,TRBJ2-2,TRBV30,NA,TGTGCCTGGGGACAGGGGCCTAACACCGGGGAGCTGTTTTTT,CAWGQGPNTGELFF
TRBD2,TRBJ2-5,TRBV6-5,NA,TGTGCCAGCAGTTACCTAGCGGGGGGTGAGACCCAGTACTTC,CASSYLAGGETQYF
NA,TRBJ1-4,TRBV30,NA,TGTGCCTGGAGTGCTCAAGGACAGTCTAATCAAAAACTGTTTTTT,CAWSAQGQSNQKLFF
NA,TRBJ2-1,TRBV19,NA,TGTGCCAGTAGTATGAGCCTCTACAATGAGCAGTTCTTC,CASSMSLYNEQFF
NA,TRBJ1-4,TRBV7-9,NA,TGTGCCAGCAGCTTAGTGGGAGCGAATGAAAAACTGTTTTTT,CASSLVGANEKLFF
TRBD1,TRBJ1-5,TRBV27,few,TGTGCCAGCAGTTTATCACAGGGGTACGGCCAGCCCCAGCATTTT,CASSLSQGYGQPQHF
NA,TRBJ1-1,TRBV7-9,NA,TGTGCCAGCAGCTTAGCGTGGGCCGGGGGCACTGAAGCTTTCTTT,CASSLAWAGGTEAFF
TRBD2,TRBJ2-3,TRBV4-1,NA,TGCGCCAGCAGCCATAGGACTAGCTACTTCACAGATACGCAGTATTTT,CASSHRTSYFTDTQYF
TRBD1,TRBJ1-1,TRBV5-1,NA,TGCGCCAGCAATTTCTATCGTCGGGACAGGGTAGACACTGAAGCTTTCTTT,CASNFYRRDRVDTEAFF
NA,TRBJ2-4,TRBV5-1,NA,TGCGCCAGCAGCTTGGGTCCGGGTACGGAAAACATTCAGTACTTC,CASSLGPGTENIQYF
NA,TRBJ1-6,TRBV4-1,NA,TGCGCCAGCAGCCAAGGTCCATGGAGCGACGAGTCACCCCTCCACTTT,CASSQGPWSDESPLHF
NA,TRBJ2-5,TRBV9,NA,TGTGCCAGCAGCGTAGCTATCCTAGCCGGGGACCAGTACTTC,CASSVAILAGDQYF
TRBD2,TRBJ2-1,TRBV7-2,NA,TGTGCCAGCAGCGAGGGGACGCGGGGGTATCTCAATGAGCAGTTCTTC,CASSEGTRGYLNEQFF
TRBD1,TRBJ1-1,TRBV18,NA,TGTGCCAGCTCACCACCGACAGGGGAGAACACTGAAGCTTTCTTT,CASSPPTGENTEAFF
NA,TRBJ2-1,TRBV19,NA,TGTGCCAGTAGTATCAGTCAGGGTGGGCCCTACAATGAGCAGTTCTTC,CASSISQGGPYNEQFF
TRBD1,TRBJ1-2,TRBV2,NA,TGTGCCAGCCAAAGAAGGACAGGGGAATTTAGCTATGGCTACACCTTC,CASQRRTGEFSYGYTF
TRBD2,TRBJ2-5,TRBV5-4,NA,TGTGCCAGCAGCTTAGGACTAGCGGGGGGGCAAGAGACCCAGTACTTC,CASSLGLAGGQETQYF
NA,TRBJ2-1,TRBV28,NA,TGTGCCAGCAGTTTAACCCGGTCTTTCCCTGAGCAGTTCTTC,CASSLTRSFPEQFF
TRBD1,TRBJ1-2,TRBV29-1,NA,TGCAGCGTTGTGAGTAGGGGACAGGGTATTGACTATGGCTACACCTTC,CSVVSRGQGIDYGYTF
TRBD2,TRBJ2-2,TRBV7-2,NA,TGTGCCAGCAGCTTTAGGGAGGGTGGGACTAGACGCGGGGAGCTGTTTTTT,CASSFREGGTRRGELFF
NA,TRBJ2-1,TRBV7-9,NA,TGTGCCAGCAGCTTAGCCGACAATGAGCAGTTCTTC,CASSLADNEQFF
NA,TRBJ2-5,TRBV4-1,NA,TGCGCCAGCAGCCAAGTGTTAGGGGAAGAGACCCAGTACTTC,CASSQVLGEETQYF
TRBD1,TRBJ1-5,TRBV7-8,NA,TGTGCCAGCAGCCAGGACAGGGCAGAGAATCAGCCCCAGCATTTT,CASSQDRAENQPQHF